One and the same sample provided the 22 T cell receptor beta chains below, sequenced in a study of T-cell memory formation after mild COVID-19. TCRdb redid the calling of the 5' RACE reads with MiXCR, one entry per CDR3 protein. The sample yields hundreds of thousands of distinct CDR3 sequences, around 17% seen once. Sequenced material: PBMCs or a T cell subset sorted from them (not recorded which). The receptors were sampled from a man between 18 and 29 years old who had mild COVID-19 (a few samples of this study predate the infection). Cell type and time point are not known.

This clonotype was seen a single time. CDR3 in amino acids: CASSKAPGGADTQYF. The DNA of the CDR3 is TGCGCCAGCAGCAAAGCCCCAGGGGGCGCAGATACGCAGTATTTT. V and J are TRBV5-1 and TRBJ2-3, with 8 bases identical to TRBD1. Germline CDR1 SGHRS, CDR2 YFSETQ. Unmatched junction bases numbered 8, after V lost 4 bases and J lost 4 bases. The length of the CDR3 is 15 residues.

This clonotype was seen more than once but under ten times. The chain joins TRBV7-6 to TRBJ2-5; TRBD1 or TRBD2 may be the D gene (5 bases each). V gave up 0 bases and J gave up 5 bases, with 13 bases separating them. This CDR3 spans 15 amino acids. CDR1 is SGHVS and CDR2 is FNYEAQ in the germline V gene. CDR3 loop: CASSLAGVWGETQYF. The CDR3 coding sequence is TGTGCCAGCAGCTTAGCGGGAGTGTGGGGCGAGACCCAGTACTTC. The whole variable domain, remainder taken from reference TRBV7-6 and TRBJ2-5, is GAGVSQSPRYKVTKRGQDVALRCDPISGHVSLYWYRQALGQGPEFLTYFNYEAQQDKSGLPNDRFSAERPEGSISTLTIQRTEQRDSAMYRCASSLAGVWGETQYFGPGTRLLVL.

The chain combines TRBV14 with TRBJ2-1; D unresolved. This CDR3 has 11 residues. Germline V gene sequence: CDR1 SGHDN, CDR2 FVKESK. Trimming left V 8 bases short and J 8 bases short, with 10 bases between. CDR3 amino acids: CASGVLYEQFF. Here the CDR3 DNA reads TGTGCCAGCGGGGTTTTATATGAGCAGTTCTTC.

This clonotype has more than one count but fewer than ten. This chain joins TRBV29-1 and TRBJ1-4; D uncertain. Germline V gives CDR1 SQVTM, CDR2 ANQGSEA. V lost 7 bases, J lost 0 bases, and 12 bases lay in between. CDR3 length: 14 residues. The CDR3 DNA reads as TGCAGCGGACTTTTCGCAGCAACTAATGAAAAACTGTTTTTT. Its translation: CSGLFAATNEKLFF. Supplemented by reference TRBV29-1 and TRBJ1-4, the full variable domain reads SAVISQKPSRDICQRGTSLTIQCQVDSQVTMMFWYRQQPGQSLTLIATANQGSEATYESGFVIDKFPISRPNLTFSTLTVSNMSPEDSSIYLCSGLFAATNEKLFFGSGTQLSVL.

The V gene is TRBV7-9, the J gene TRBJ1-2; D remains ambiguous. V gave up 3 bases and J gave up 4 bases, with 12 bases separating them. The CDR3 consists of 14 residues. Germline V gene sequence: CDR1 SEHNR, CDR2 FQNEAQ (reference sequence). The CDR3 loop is CASSLEKVFYGYTF. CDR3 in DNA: TGTGCCAGCAGCTTGGAGAAAGTTTTCTATGGCTACACCTTC. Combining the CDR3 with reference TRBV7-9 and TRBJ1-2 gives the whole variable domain DTGVSQNPRHKITKRGQNVTFRCDPISEHNRLYWYRQTLGQGPEFLTYFQNEAQLEKSRLLSDRFSAERPKGSFSTLEIQRTEQGDSAMYLCASSLEKVFYGYTFGSGTRLTVV.

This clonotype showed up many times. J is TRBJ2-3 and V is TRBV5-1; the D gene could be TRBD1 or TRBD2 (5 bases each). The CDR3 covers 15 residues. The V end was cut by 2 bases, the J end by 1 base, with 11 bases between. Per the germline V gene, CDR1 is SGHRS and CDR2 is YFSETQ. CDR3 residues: CASSFGQGGTDTQYF. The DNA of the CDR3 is TGCGCCAGCAGCTTCGGGCAGGGAGGCACAGATACGCAGTATTTT.

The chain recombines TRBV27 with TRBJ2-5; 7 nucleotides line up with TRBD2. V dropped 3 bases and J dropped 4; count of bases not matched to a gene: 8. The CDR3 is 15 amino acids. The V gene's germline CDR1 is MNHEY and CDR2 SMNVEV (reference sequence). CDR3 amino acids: CASSFWRGSGETQYF. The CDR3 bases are TGTGCCAGCAGTTTTTGGCGGGGGAGTGGAGAGACCCAGTACTTC.

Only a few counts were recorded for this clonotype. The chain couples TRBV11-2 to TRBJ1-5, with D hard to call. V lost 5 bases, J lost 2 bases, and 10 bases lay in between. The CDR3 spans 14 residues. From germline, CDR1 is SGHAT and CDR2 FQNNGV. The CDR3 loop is CASSRGYGNQPQHF. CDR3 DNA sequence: TGTGCCAGCAGCCGGGGATACGGCAATCAGCCCCAGCATTTT.

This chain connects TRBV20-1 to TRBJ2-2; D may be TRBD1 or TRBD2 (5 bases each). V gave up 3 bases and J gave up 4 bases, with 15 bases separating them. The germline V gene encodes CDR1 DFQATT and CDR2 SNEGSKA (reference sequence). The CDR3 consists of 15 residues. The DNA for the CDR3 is TGCAGTGCTAGTTTGCTTGGGGGTGGCACCGGGGAGCTGTTTTTT. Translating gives CSASLLGGGTGELFF.

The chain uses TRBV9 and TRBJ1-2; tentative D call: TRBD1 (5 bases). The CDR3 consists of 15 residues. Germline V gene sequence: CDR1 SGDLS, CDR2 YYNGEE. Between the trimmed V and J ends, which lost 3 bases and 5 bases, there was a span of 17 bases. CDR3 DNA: TGTGCCAGCAGCGCCCCAGGGATAACTGGTTATGGCTACACCTTC. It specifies CASSAPGITGYGYTF.

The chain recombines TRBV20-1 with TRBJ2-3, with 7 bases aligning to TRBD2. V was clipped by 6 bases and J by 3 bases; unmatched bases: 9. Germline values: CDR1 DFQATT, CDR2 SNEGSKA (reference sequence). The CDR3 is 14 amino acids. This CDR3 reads CSATGTTVTDTQYF. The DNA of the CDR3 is TGCAGTGCAACCGGGACTACTGTAACAGATACGCAGTATTTT.

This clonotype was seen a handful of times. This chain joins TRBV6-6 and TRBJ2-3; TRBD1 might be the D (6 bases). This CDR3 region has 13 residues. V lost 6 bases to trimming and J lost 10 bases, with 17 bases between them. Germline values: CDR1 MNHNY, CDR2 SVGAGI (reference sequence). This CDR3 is CASRDSMRDAQYF. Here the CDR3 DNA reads TGTGCCAGCAGGGACAGCATGAGGGATGCGCAGTATTTT.

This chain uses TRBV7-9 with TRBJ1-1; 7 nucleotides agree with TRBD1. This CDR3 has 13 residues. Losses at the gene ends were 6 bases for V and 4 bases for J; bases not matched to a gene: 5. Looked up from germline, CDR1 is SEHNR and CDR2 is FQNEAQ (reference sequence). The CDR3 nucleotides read TGTGCCAGCAGACCAGGGGGAGGCACTGAAGCTTTCTTT. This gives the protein CASRPGGGTEAFF.

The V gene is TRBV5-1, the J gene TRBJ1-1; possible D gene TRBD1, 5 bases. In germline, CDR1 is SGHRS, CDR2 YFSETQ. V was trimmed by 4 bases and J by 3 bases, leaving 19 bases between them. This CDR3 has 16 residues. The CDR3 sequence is CASSPHGGERDTEAFF. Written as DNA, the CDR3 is TGCGCCAGCAGCCCTCACGGGGGGGAGCGGGACACTGAAGCTTTCTTT.

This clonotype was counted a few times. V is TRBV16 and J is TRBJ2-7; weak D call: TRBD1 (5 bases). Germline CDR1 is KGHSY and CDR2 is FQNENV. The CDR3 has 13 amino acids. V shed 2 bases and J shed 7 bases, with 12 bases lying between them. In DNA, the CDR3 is TGTGCCAGCAGCCAAGTCCCCGCAGGGGAGCAGTACGTC. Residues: CASSQVPAGEQYV.

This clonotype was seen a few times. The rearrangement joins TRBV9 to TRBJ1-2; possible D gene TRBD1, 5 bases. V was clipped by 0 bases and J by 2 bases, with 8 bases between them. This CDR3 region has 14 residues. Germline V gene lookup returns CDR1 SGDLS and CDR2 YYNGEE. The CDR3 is CASSVGGGNYGYTF. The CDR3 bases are TGTGCCAGCAGCGTAGGGGGGGGAAACTATGGCTACACCTTC.

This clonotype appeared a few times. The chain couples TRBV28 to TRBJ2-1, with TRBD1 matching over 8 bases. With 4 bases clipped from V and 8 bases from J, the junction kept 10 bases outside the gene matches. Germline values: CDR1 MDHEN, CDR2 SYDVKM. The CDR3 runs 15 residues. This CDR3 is CASSSDRGHSDEQFF. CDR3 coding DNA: TGTGCCAGCAGTTCCGACAGGGGCCACTCGGATGAGCAGTTCTTC.

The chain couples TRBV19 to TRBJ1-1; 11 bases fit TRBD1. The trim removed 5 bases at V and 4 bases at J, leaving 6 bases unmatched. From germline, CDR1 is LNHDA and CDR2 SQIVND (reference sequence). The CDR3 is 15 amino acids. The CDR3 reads CASSYRDRGTTEAFF. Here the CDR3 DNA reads TGTGCCAGTAGTTACCGGGACAGGGGGACCACTGAAGCTTTCTTT.

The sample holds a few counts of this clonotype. The CDR3 region has the DNA TGTGCCAGCAGCGCCGCCGGGGGCTACAATGAGCAGTTCTTC. Translated: CASSAAGGYNEQFF. The chain recombines TRBV6-6 with TRBJ2-1; TRBD2 might be the D (6 bases). Germline V gives CDR1 MNHNY, CDR2 SVGAGI (reference sequence). Trimming took 6 bases from V and 3 from J, leaving 12 bases between them. This CDR3 is built from 14 residues.

The CDR3 DNA follows: TGCGCCAGCAGCCAAGGGGCTGGGACAGGGCAAGAAAAACTGTTTTTT. This encodes CASSQGAGTGQEKLFF. The chain recombines TRBV4-3 with TRBJ1-4, with 9 bases fitting TRBD1. V lost 1 base, J lost 8 bases, and 8 bases stayed unmatched. Germline CDR1 reads LGHNA; CDR2 reads YSLEER. The CDR3 is made up of 16 amino acids.

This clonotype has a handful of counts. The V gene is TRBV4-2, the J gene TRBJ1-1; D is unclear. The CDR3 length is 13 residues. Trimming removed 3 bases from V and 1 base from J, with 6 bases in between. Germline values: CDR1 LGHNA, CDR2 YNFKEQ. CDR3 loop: CASSQRENTEAFF. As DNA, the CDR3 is TGTGCCAGCAGCCAGAGAGAGAACACTGAAGCTTTCTTT.

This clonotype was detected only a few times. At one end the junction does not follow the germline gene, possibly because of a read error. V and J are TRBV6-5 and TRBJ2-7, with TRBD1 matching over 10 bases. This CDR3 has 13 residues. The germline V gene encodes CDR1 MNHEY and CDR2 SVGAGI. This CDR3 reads CASSYSGTGAVFF. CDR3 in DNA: TGTGCCAGCAGTTACTCGGGGACAGGGGCCGTCTTCTTC.